The next 2 T cell receptor beta chains were all read from a single sample in a study of T cell responses to AZD1222 COVID-19 vaccine. The method was immunoSEQ multiplex PCR; TCRdb's version includes in-frame clones alone and lacks a portion of them. The data show fewer than 90,000 clones, just over 90% seen once. Source: peripheral blood, taken 28 days after the second AZD1222 dose. These receptors were obtained from an adult who received the AZD1222 COVID-19 vaccine.

V gene TRBV5-1 combines with J gene TRBJ2-5; D is unresolved. The V gene lost 0 bases and the J gene lost 1 base, with 7 bases spanning the gap. The CDR3 runs 14 residues. CDR1 and CDR2 (germline): SGHRS, YFSETQ. CDR3 protein: CASSLGGSQETQYF. CDR3 bases: TGCGCCAGCAGCTTGGGTGGTAGCCAAGAGACCCAGTACTTC.

V usage is TRBV25-1 and J usage is TRBJ1-3, with TRBD1 as a possible D gene (6 bases). Looked up from germline, CDR1 is MGHDK and CDR2 is SYGVNS. Trimming pared 7 bases from V and 1 base from J, leaving 14 bases between. This CDR3 has 15 amino acids. The CDR3 nucleotides are TGTGCCAGCACTCGAACAGGGTATTCTGGAAACACCATATATTTT. Amino acid sequence: CASTRTGYSGNTIYF.